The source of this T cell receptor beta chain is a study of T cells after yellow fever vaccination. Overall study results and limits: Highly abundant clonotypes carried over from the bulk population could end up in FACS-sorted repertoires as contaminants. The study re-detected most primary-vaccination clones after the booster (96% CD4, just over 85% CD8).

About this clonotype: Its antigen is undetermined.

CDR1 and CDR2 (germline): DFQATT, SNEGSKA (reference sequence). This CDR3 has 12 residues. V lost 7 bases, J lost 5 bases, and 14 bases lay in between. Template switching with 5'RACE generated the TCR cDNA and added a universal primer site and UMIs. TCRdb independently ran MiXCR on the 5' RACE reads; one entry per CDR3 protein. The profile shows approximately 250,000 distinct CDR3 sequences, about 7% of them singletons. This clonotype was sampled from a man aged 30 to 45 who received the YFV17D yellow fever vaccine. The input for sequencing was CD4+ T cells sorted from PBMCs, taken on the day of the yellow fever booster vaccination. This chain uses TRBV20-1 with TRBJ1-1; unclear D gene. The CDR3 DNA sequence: TGCAGTGGGAGAGTGGGCAGGACTGAAGCTTTCTTT. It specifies CSGRVGRTEAFF.